A selection of T cell receptor beta chains follows, all from one sample in a study of T cell responses to AZD1222 COVID-19 vaccine. TCRdb keeps only in-frame clones here, not all; method: immunoSEQ multiplex PCR. Of under 150,000 clones detected, around 93% appear once; the ten largest clones hold 5.1%. Sample: peripheral blood, taken on day 0 of AZD1222 vaccination. The source of these receptors is an adult in good health. Each CDR3 is given with its conserved first and last residue. The D gene is left open where the match is weak. Only some rows state a clone size, as once, few, many or a class for expanded clones.

clone_size d_call j_call v_call cdr3_nt cdr3_aa
NA TRBD1 TRBJ1-2 TRBV7-9 TGTGCCAGCAGCCTGGGGACAGCCTCATTCTATGGCTACACCTTC CASSLGTASFYGYTF
NA NA TRBJ2-3 TRBV3-1/TRBV3-2 TGTGCCAGCAGCCAAGAGGCTACCCCCGCAGATACGCAGTATTTT CASSQEATPADTQYF
NA TRBD1 TRBJ1-2 TRBV6-5 TGTGCCAGCAGTAAGGGACAGGGGCCGGGCTATGGCTACACCTTC CASSKGQGPGYGYTF
NA TRBD2 TRBJ2-7 TRBV7-2 TGTGCCAGCAGCTTAGGAGCGGGGGCTTTCGAGCAGTACTTC CASSLGAGAFEQYF
NA TRBD1 TRBJ2-7 TRBV7-6 TGTGCCAGCAGCTTAGGTGACAGGGACTACGAGCAGTACTTC CASSLGDRDYEQYF
NA NA TRBJ1-2 TRBV27 TGTGCCAGCAGTTTTTCCGAGGGCTATGGCTACACCTTC CASSFSEGYGYTF
NA TRBD1 TRBJ1-1 TRBV5-4 TGTGCCAGCAGCTCCAGGACAGGGGGGAACACTGAAGCTTTCTTT CASSSRTGGNTEAFF
NA TRBD1 TRBJ2-7 TRBV10-3 TGTGCCATCAGCGCAGACAGGGCCTACGAGCAGTACTTC CAISADRAYEQYF
NA NA TRBJ1-6 TRBV7-2 TGTGCCAGCAGCCCGGCCGGGGCGCATGCCGGATCACCCCTCCACTTT CASSPAGAHAGSPLHF
NA TRBD1 TRBJ2-7 TRBV7-9 TGTGCCAGCAGCCCCCGACAGGGGATCGACGAGCAGTACTTC CASSPRQGIDEQYF
NA TRBD1 TRBJ1-2 TRBV4-2 TGTGCCAGCAGCCAAGATAAGGGGGCCAGCCGCTATGGCTACACCTTC CASSQDKGASRYGYTF
NA NA TRBJ2-1 TRBV19 TGTGCCAGTAACCCCGGTCTGGGGGCCTACAATGAGCAGTTCTTC CASNPGLGAYNEQFF
NA NA TRBJ2-5 TRBV5-8 TGTGCCAGCAGCTTGGAAGGGGAAGAGACCCAGTACTTC CASSLEGEETQYF
NA TRBD1 TRBJ1-6 TRBV6-1 TGTGCCAGCAGTGAAGCCCCCGGGGACAGTTATTCACCCCTCCACTTT CASSEAPGDSYSPLHF
NA TRBD1 TRBJ2-1 TRBV6-6 TGTGCCAGCAGTTCCCACAGGGGGCAAGGCTACAATGAGCAGTTCTTC CASSSHRGQGYNEQFF
NA NA TRBJ1-1 TRBV4-2 TGTGCCAGCAGCCAAGGAATTCAGACTGAAGCTTTCTTT CASSQGIQTEAFF
once NA TRBJ2-7 TRBV21-1 TGTGCCAGCAGCAAACTGCGGACTAGCGCAATCCTCTACGAGCAGTACTTC CASSKLRTSAILYEQYF
NA NA TRBJ2-7 TRBV7-2 TGTGCCAGCTCGGCCAGGACAGCCCGCTACGAGCAGTACTTC CASSARTARYEQYF
NA TRBD2 TRBJ2-1 TRBV7-8 TGTGCCAGCAGCCCTGGGACAGCGGGGGGGCTATTCGATGAGCAGTTCTTC CASSPGTAGGLFDEQFF
NA NA TRBJ2-7 TRBV28 TGTGCCAGCAGTCCCCGGTGGGGGGCCTACGAGCAGTACTTC CASSPRWGAYEQYF
NA TRBD2 TRBJ2-7 TRBV7-2 TGTGCCAGCAGCCCTAGCGGGGGAACCTACGAGCAGTACTTC CASSPSGGTYEQYF
NA TRBD1 TRBJ1-5 TRBV7-9 TGTGCCAGCAGCTTAGGACAGGGGAGCAATCAGCCCCAGCATTTT CASSLGQGSNQPQHF
NA NA TRBJ1-2 TRBV5-1 TGCGCCAGCAGCTCGATAGAGGGCTATGGCTACACCTTC CASSSIEGYGYTF
NA NA TRBJ1-6 TRBV25-1 TGTGCCAGCAGTGACACACAGGGTTCGGAGGTGGGATCACCCCTCCACTTT CASSDTQGSEVGSPLHF
NA TRBD1 TRBJ1-1 TRBV10-3 TGTGCCACGGGACAGGGAGCTTTGAACACTGAAGCTTTCTTT CATGQGALNTEAFF
NA TRBD1 TRBJ1-4 TRBV5-8 TGTGCCAGCAGCACAGGTCGGGACAGGGCTGAAAAACTGTTTTTT CASSTGRDRAEKLFF
NA TRBD2 TRBJ2-5 TRBV28 TGTGCCAGCAGTTTAATCGCCAGCGGGGGGGGAGAGACCCAGTACTTC CASSLIASGGGETQYF
NA NA TRBJ2-7 TRBV18 TGTGCCAGCTCACCCCCCAATGGCCCAGTGAGCTCCTACGAGCAGTACTTC CASSPPNGPVSSYEQYF
NA TRBD1 TRBJ2-7 TRBV7-2 TGTGCCAGCAGCTTAAAGGGGGCGCTCGAGCAGTACTTC CASSLKGALEQYF
NA NA TRBJ2-1 TRBV4-3 TGCGCCAGCAGCCAAGATCCCCACAGACACAATGAGCAGTTCTTC CASSQDPHRHNEQFF
NA NA TRBJ2-6 TRBV4-3 TGCGCCAGCAGCCAAGAGCGGGAAGCTGCTGGGGCCAACGTCCTGACTTTC CASSQEREAAGANVLTF
NA NA TRBJ1-2 TRBV12-5 TGTGCTAGTGGTTTGCTCAGGGATTACACCTTC CASGLLRDYTF
NA TRBD1 TRBJ2-7 TRBV9 TGTGCCAGCAGCGTAGCAACGGGACAGCGCGTCTACGAGCAGTACTTC CASSVATGQRVYEQYF
NA NA TRBJ1-3 TRBV5-4 TGTGCCACCGCACTTAGGGGTACGGAAAACACCATATATTTT CATALRGTENTIYF
NA NA TRBJ1-2 TRBV5-6 TGTGCCAGCAGCTTGGACAGGACTAACTATGGCTACACCTTC CASSLDRTNYGYTF
NA NA TRBJ1-6 TRBV4-3 TGCGCCAGCAGCGAGCGACCCCGGAATTCACCCCTCCACTTT CASSERPRNSPLHF
NA NA TRBJ2-1 TRBV5-5 TGTGCCAGCAGCTTTGGGAGGGGGGCAGGCTACAATGAGCAGTTCTTC CASSFGRGAGYNEQFF
NA NA TRBJ1-1 TRBV19 TGTGCCAGTAGTATAGATTCCAGGGTGAACACTGAAGCTTTCTTT CASSIDSRVNTEAFF
NA TRBD1 TRBJ2-7 TRBV5-1 TGCGCCAGCAGCCTCTTACAGGGGGCCCCAACGCGCGAGCAGTACTTC CASSLLQGAPTREQYF
NA NA TRBJ2-6 TRBV10-1 TGCGCCAGCAGTGAGTCGGTGGACATTTTTTCCTCTGGGGCCAACGTCCTGACTTTC CASSESVDIFSSGANVLTF
NA NA TRBJ1-2 TRBV19 TGTGCCAGTAGTATCGCCAGGGTGGGATATGGCTACACCTTC CASSIARVGYGYTF
NA TRBD1 TRBJ1-1 TRBV5-6 TGTGCCAGCGGTGAGGGGACAGTAAACACTGAAGCTTTCTTT CASGEGTVNTEAFF
once NA TRBJ1-2 TRBV2 TGTGCCAGCAGTGAAAGTCTAGCTAACTATGGCTACACCTTC CASSESLANYGYTF
NA NA TRBJ1-1 TRBV5-6 TGTGCCAGCAGCTCCCTTCGCCAGGAGAACACTGAAGCTTTCTTT CASSSLRQENTEAFF
NA NA TRBJ2-7 TRBV11-2 TGTGCCAGCAGCTTAGAAATCGGGGAGAACTACGAGCAGTACTTC CASSLEIGENYEQYF
NA TRBD1 TRBJ2-2 TRBV15 TGTGCCACCAGCAGAGATCGTACAGGGGGCCTGAGCTACACCGGGGAGCTGTTTTTT CATSRDRTGGLSYTGELFF
NA NA TRBJ2-3 TRBV6-5 TGTGCCAGCAGTTACTCGAGATTTTCCCAAGATACGCAGTATTTT CASSYSRFSQDTQYF
NA NA TRBJ2-2 TRBV19 TGTGCCAGTAGTATTTCGCAGGGGACCACCGGGGAGCTGTTTTTT CASSISQGTTGELFF